This T cell receptor (beta chain) was sequenced during a study of cytomegalovirus exposure and HLA in healthy donors. General study findings and limits: Cytomegalovirus association was assigned to about 150 TCR beta chains. Within a later analysis, the majority of CMV-associated TCR beta chains appeared HLA-restricted.

This clone was seen just once. The target antigen is unknown. The study ran its PCR with 60 Vbeta and 13 Jbeta primers. Produced via immunoSEQ multiplex PCR; TCRdb's table is partial and in-frame only. The sample consists of 150,000 to 200,000 clones, over 60% of them appearing once. The source material was PBMCs. This clonotype was sampled from a woman aged 40-49 years in good health and CMV-seronegative.

CDR3 coding DNA: TGTGCCAGTCGGACTAGCGGCACCTACAATGAGCAGTTCTTC. This gives the protein CASRTSGTYNEQFF. The gene calls are TRBV19 and TRBJ2-1; 10 bases match TRBD2. The trim removed 8 bases at V and 2 bases at J, leaving 3 bases unmatched. In germline, CDR1 is LNHDA, CDR2 SQIVND (reference sequence). The CDR3 has 14 residues.